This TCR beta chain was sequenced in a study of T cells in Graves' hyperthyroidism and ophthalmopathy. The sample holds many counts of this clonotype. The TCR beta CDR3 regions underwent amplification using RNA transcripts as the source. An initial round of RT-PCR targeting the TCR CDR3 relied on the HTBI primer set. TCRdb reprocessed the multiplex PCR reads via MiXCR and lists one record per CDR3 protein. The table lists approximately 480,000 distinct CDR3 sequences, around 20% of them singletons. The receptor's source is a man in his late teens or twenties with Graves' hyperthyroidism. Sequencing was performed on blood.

The CDR3 DNA follows: TGTGCCAGCAGTGCTTACGGGGGACTAGCGGCGAACACCGGGGAGCTGTTTTTT. Its translation: CASSAYGGLAANTGELFF. The genes are TRBV2 and TRBJ2-2, with 11 bases matching TRBD2. Germline V gene lookup returns CDR1 SNHLY and CDR2 FYNNEI. Trimming removed 4 bases from V and 0 bases from J; junction bases left unmatched: 7. There are 18 residues in the CDR3.